This is a list of T cell receptor beta chains from one sample in a study of shared clonotypes between healthy human individuals. Assay: immunoSEQ multiplex PCR; the TCRdb copy retains only in-frame clones and omits some. Of around 700,000 clones in the sample, about 90% were seen once. The specimen sequenced was naive CD8+ T cells sorted from blood. The receptors were gathered from a man younger than 40 in good health. Both conserved end residues are part of each CDR3. Each record gives: V gene, clone size, J gene, CDR3 protein. The size of a clone is reported for some rows only, either as once, few or many, or as a class for expanded clones.

>TRBV28|.|TRBJ2-7
CASSSLPSGSNEQYF
>TRBV7-9|.|TRBJ2-7
CASSHGGLEQYF
>TRBV28|.|TRBJ2-7
CASSGSGRESYEQYF
>TRBV30|.|TRBJ2-2
CACPAHGELFF
>TRBV6-5|.|TRBJ1-4
CASSLAVRAEKLFF
>TRBV15|.|TRBJ2-5
CATSRDAGAETQYF
>TRBV10-3|.|TRBJ2-6
CAISGSGNSGANVLTF
>TRBV7-9|.|TRBJ2-7
CASHGKEGHEQYF
>TRBV14|.|TRBJ2-7
CASSQAGLAGVYEQYF
>TRBV27|.|TRBJ2-7
CASSPGIAGPYEQYF
>TRBV9|.|TRBJ2-1
CASSFSDQYNEQFF
>TRBV7-9|.|TRBJ2-2
CASSIPGLAAGELFF
>TRBV30|.|TRBJ1-5
CAWSGTFNQPQHF
>TRBV10-1|.|TRBJ1-2
CASADPTTGSGYTF
>TRBV2|.|TRBJ2-1
CASSDMRGPYNEQFF
>TRBV7-9|.|TRBJ2-7
CASSPGTSYEQYF
>TRBV7-9|.|TRBJ2-1
CASSLAGLVNEQFF
>TRBV4-3|.|TRBJ2-3
CASSQETPAGAEDTQYF
>TRBV12-5|.|TRBJ2-1
CASGRTRNEQFF
>TRBV27|.|TRBJ2-6
CASSPLWASGANVLTF
>TRBV7-9|.|TRBJ1-5
CASRPIKNSGVDGNQPQHF
>TRBV2|.|TRBJ2-3
CASSPTSIGLANSTDTQYF
>TRBV19|.|TRBJ1-5
CASKGLRGAVYQPQHF
>TRBV5-6|.|TRBJ1-1
CASSLGPRRVLNTEAFF
>TRBV7-9|.|TRBJ1-2
CASYTAYGYTF
>TRBV4-1|.|TRBJ2-2
CASSQVEGEAGELFF
>TRBV30|once|TRBJ1-2
CAWARIGEGYGYTF
>TRBV6-4|once|TRBJ2-3
CASSSDRADTQYF
>TRBV6-5|.|TRBJ2-4
CASSYSGVKNIQYF
>TRBV5-4|.|TRBJ2-1
CASQPGLTLNEQFF
>TRBV19|.|TRBJ1-1
CASSTLRTEAFF
>TRBV7-9|once|TRBJ2-1
CASSPGTSGRVYNEQFF